Shown below are 28 T cell receptor beta chains from a single sample sequenced in a study of blood T cell repertoires in COVID-19. TCRdb's copy holds only in-frame clones and misses some; the assay was immunoSEQ multiplex PCR. The sample holds 130,000 or so clones, about four fifths seen once. Sequenced input: peripheral blood. These receptors originate from a man between 60 and 75 years old with acute or convalescent COVID-19.

The chain is built from TRBV18 and TRBJ2-5, with 8 bases identical to TRBD1. Losses at the gene ends were 3 bases for V and 3 bases for J; bases not matched to a gene: 9. Germline CDR1 KGHSH, CDR2 LQKENI. This CDR3 has 16 residues. The CDR3 DNA is TGTGCCAGCTCACCCACCGGACTGACAGGGGAAGAGACCCAGTACTTC. This encodes CASSPTGLTGEETQYF.

This clone was picked up one time. CDR3 coding DNA: TGTGCCACCAGTGAACCCGGGACAGGGGGGCTGCATGAGCAGTTCTTC. This encodes CATSEPGTGGLHEQFF. The chain couples TRBV24-1 to TRBJ2-1, with 11 bases fitting TRBD1. CDR1 KGHDR and CDR2 SFDVKD come from the germline V gene. The J segment lost 8 bases and the V segment lost 4 bases, leaving 9 bases of the junction unmatched. There are 16 residues in the CDR3.

The DNA of the CDR3 is TGTGCCAGCAGCATTAGCGGTGAGACCCAGTACTTC. Amino acids: CASSISGETQYF. This chain joins TRBV14 and TRBJ2-5; a weak D match, TRBD2 (6 bases). Germline V gene lookup returns CDR1 SGHDN and CDR2 FVKESK. V gave up 5 bases and J gave up 5 bases, with 9 bases separating them. This CDR3 has 12 residues.

The chain is built from TRBV12-3 or TRBV12-4 and TRBJ1-2; tentative D call: TRBD1 (5 bases). The CDR3 extends over 12 amino acids. The V gene lost 6 bases and the J gene lost 2 bases, with 7 bases spanning the gap. This chain's CDR3 is CASSRVNYGYTF. The CDR3 DNA sequence: TGTGCCAGCAGCAGGGTGAACTATGGCTACACCTTC.

V is TRBV5-1 and J is TRBJ1-2; a weak D match, TRBD1 (6 bases). The CDR3 extends over 13 amino acids. The V gene's germline CDR1 is SGHRS and CDR2 YFSETQ. The V gene lost 5 bases and the J gene lost 1 base, with 9 bases spanning the gap. Written as DNA, the CDR3 is TGCGCCAGCAGTTTAGGGGGTAACTATGGCTACACCTTC. As protein: CASSLGGNYGYTF.

This chain links TRBV21-1 with TRBJ2-7; TRBD2 reflects the table's D call only, with no check against the DNA. TRBV21-1 represents a pseudogene. The CDR3 sequence is 14 residues long. The CDR3 nucleotides read TGTGCCAGCAGCTCAACAACGGAGAACTACGAGCAGTACTTC. It translates to CASSSTTENYEQYF.

V usage is TRBV2 and J usage is TRBJ1-5, with D perhaps matching TRBD1 (5 bases). The CDR3 is 16 amino acids. Trimming removed 3 bases at V and 1 base at J, with 13 bases between. Germline CDR1 is SNHLY and CDR2 is FYNNEI. CDR3: CASSDYATVSNQPQHF. Here the CDR3 DNA reads TGTGCCAGCAGTGATTATGCGACAGTCAGCAATCAGCCCCAGCATTTT. Using reference TRBV2 and TRBJ1-5 for the parts outside the CDR3, the full variable domain is EPEVTQTPSHQVTQMGQEVILRCVPISNHLYFYWYRQILGQKVEFLVSFYNNEISEKSEIFDDQFSVERPDGSNFTLKIRSTKLEDSAMYFCASSDYATVSNQPQHFGDGTRLSIL.

The chain recombines TRBV12-5 with TRBJ2-7; 7 nucleotides align to TRBD2. Per the germline V gene, CDR1 is LGHNT and CDR2 is FRNRAP. The V gene end was trimmed by 3 bases and the J gene end by 1 base; junction bases not matched to a gene: 18. There are 19 residues in the CDR3. The CDR3: CASGLAVGSGGTTSYEQYF. The CDR3 coding sequence is TGTGCTAGTGGTTTAGCAGTGGGGAGTGGGGGGACTACATCCTACGAGCAGTACTTC.

The V gene is TRBV3-1 (or the pseudogene TRBV3-2), the J gene TRBJ2-5, with 11 bases matching TRBD1. Germline CDR1 reads LGHDT; CDR2 reads YNNKEL (reference sequence). Trimming removed 5 bases from V and 5 bases from J; junction bases left unmatched: 7. CDR3 length: 15 amino acids. This chain's CDR3 is CASSGQGAFRETQYF. In nucleotides, the CDR3 is TGTGCCAGCAGCGGACAGGGGGCTTTTAGGGAGACCCAGTACTTC.

V gene TRBV19 combines with J gene TRBJ2-3, with D hard to call. Germline V gene sequence: CDR1 LNHDA, CDR2 SQIVND (reference sequence). Between the trimmed V and J ends, which lost 7 bases and 0 bases, there was a span of 11 bases. This CDR3 region has 14 residues. The chain's CDR3 is CASNAVASTDTQYF. The CDR3 DNA follows: TGTGCCAGTAATGCTGTGGCTAGCACAGATACGCAGTATTTT.

The chain carries TRBV7-9 and TRBJ2-5; TRBD2 might be the D (6 bases). V shed 4 bases and J shed 5 bases, with 14 bases lying between them. The CDR3 runs to 14 residues. Germline CDR1 and CDR2: SEHNR and FQNEAQ (reference sequence). The CDR3 nucleotides read TGTGCCAGCAGCTCCTACCGGGGGTGGGAGACCCAGTACTTC. Translation: CASSSYRGWETQYF.

The chain couples TRBV12-5 to TRBJ2-3, with 7 nucleotides matching TRBD2. Looked up from germline, CDR1 is LGHNT and CDR2 is FRNRAP. The CDR3 has 17 amino acids. J was trimmed by 5 bases and V by 3 bases; bases with no gene match: 14. The CDR3 DNA sequence: TGTGCTAGTGGTTTCCCGAGGCGGGCGGGAGCCTTAGATACGCAGTATTTT. It codes for CASGFPRRAGALDTQYF.

V and J are TRBV24-1 and TRBJ1-4; 8 positions match TRBD1. The V segment lost 0 bases and the J segment 8 bases; nucleotides outside the gene matches: 1. The CDR3 spans 14 residues. Germline lookup yields CDR1 KGHDR and CDR2 SFDVKD. The CDR3 DNA is TGTGCCACCAGTGATTTGGGGACAGGCGAAAAACTGTTTTTT. Residues: CATSDLGTGEKLFF.

This sequence joins TRBV27 and TRBJ2-2; D gene ambiguous. CDR3 length: 13 amino acids. The germline CDR1 and CDR2 sequences are MNHEY and SMNVEV (reference sequence). Between the trimmed V and J ends, which lost 5 bases and 5 bases, there was a span of 9 bases. CDR3 DNA sequence: TGTGCCAGCAGTGCCGTAACTACCGGGGAGCTGTTTTTT. This encodes CASSAVTTGELFF.

The table lists this clone with a count of one. The rearrangement uses TRBV24-1 and TRBJ2-3; tentative D call: TRBD1 (7 bases). CDR3 length equals 15 residues. Germline V gives CDR1 KGHDR, CDR2 SFDVKD. Trimming removed 7 bases from V and 9 bases from J, with 22 bases in between. The CDR3 DNA sequence: TGTGCCACCAGCGCCGGCCAGCGCTCAGGGGGGACGCAGTATTTT. Its protein product is CATSAGQRSGGTQYF.

The rearrangement joins TRBV5-1 to TRBJ2-7, with TRBD2 identical over 7 bases. The CDR3 totals 18 residues. Germline V gene lookup returns CDR1 SGHRS and CDR2 YFSETQ. The junction had 12 bases not matched to a gene; V was cut back by 0 bases and J by 0 bases. The CDR3 bases are TGCGCCAGCAGCTTGGCACCGGTCGGGAGGACTTTCTCCTACGAGCAGTACTTC. Translating gives CASSLAPVGRTFSYEQYF.

The V gene is TRBV19, the J gene TRBJ2-1; 14 bases are a match to TRBD2. CDR1 and CDR2 (germline): LNHDA, SQIVND (reference sequence). This CDR3 has 16 amino acids. J lost 6 bases, V lost 5 bases, and 6 bases had no gene match. The CDR3 bases are TGTGCCAGTAGTGACCCTGGGACTAGCGGGAGCAATGAGCAGTTCTTC. Translated: CASSDPGTSGSNEQFF. Combining the CDR3 with reference TRBV19 and TRBJ2-1 gives the whole variable domain DGGITQSPKYLFRKEGQNVTLSCEQNLNHDAMYWYRQDPGQGLRLIYYSQIVNDFQKGDIAEGYSVSREKKESFPLTVTSAQKNPTAFYLCASSDPGTSGSNEQFFGPGTRLTVL.

The chain links TRBV7-2 to TRBJ2-1, with D perhaps TRBD2 (5 bases). The V end lost 1 base, the J end lost 5 bases, and 9 bases lay between the germline ends. The CDR3 has 14 amino acids. Germline loops: CDR1 SGHTA, CDR2 FQGNSA. The CDR3 loop is CASSLEAGDNEQFF. The DNA of the CDR3 is TGTGCCAGCAGCTTAGAGGCGGGCGACAATGAGCAGTTCTTC.

The genes are TRBV5-4 and TRBJ1-4, with a weak D call TRBD1 (6 bases). This CDR3 has 14 residues. V lost 6 bases and J lost 1, with 10 bases in between. Germline V gene sequence: CDR1 SGHNT, CDR2 YYREEE (reference sequence). CDR3 region: CASTLQGTNEKLFF. The CDR3, as DNA: TGTGCCAGCACCTTACAGGGAACTAATGAAAAACTGTTTTTT.

In this sample, this clone turned up once. The V gene is TRBV30, the J gene TRBJ1-2, with 9 positions matching TRBD1. Trimming cost V 7 bases and J 7 bases; bases outside gene matches: 10. CDR1 is GTSNPN and CDR2 is SVGIG in the germline V gene (reference sequence). CDR3 length equals 13 residues. Here the CDR3 reads CALNRGQVGGYTF. CDR3 coding DNA: TGTGCCTTAAACAGGGGGCAAGTGGGTGGCTACACCTTC.

The chain has TRBV11-3 and TRBJ2-7, with 8 bases matching TRBD1. Trimming cost V 5 bases and J 5 bases; bases outside gene matches: 14. Germline CDR1 and CDR2: SGHNT and YENEEA. This CDR3 comprises 16 residues. For the CDR3, the DNA is TGTGCCAGCAGCACTCAGGGGGCGAGTGGGTCTGACGAGCAGTACTTC. Translated, it gives CASSTQGASGSDEQYF.

This chain connects TRBV5-1 to TRBJ2-3, with 11 positions matching TRBD2. J lost 0 bases, V lost 0 bases, and 6 bases had no gene match. This CDR3 spans 18 amino acids. Germline CDR1 is SGHRS and CDR2 is YFSETQ. CDR3 residues: CASSLALAGVISTDTQYF. The CDR3 bases are TGCGCCAGCAGCTTGGCACTAGCGGGAGTAATTAGCACAGATACGCAGTATTTT.

V usage is TRBV4-2 and J usage is TRBJ2-7; no definite D call. Germline CDR1 and CDR2: LGHNA and YNFKEQ. This CDR3 has 15 amino acids. Trimming cost V 0 bases and J 0 bases, with 9 bases left between them. The CDR3: CASSQESGLSYEQYF. In DNA, the CDR3 is TGTGCCAGCAGCCAAGAATCAGGTCTCTCCTACGAGCAGTACTTC.

This clone showed up many times. V and J are TRBV6-1 and TRBJ1-2; a weak D match, TRBD1 (6 bases). In germline, CDR1 is MNHNS, CDR2 SASEGT. Trimming removed 0 bases from V and 2 bases from J, with 13 bases in between. The CDR3 loop spans 16 amino acids. The CDR3: CASSEALGGGNYGYTF. The CDR3, as DNA: TGTGCCAGCAGTGAAGCGCTAGGGGGGGGCAACTATGGCTACACCTTC.

The chain combines TRBV6-5 with TRBJ1-2; D call uncertain. The V gene lost 3 bases and the J gene lost 7 bases, with 6 bases spanning the gap. CDR1 and CDR2 from the germline V gene are MNHEY and SVGAGI. The CDR3 extends over 11 amino acids. CDR3 in DNA: TGTGCCAGCAGTTATCACGGTGGCTACACCTTC. Amino acids: CASSYHGGYTF.

V gene TRBV5-1 combines with J gene TRBJ1-1, with D perhaps matching TRBD1 (5 bases). CDR3 length: 13 residues. CDR1 and CDR2 (germline): SGHRS, YFSETQ. V lost 4 bases and J 1 base, leaving 8 bases between the germline ends. In DNA form, the CDR3 reads TGCGCCAGCAGCCCCCAGGGGAACACTGAAGCTTTCTTT. It is translated as CASSPQGNTEAFF.

This clone was picked up a small number of times. The chain uses TRBV28 and TRBJ2-5; D remains ambiguous. The length of the CDR3 is 13 residues. V was trimmed by 5 bases and J by 2 bases, leaving 9 bases between them. Per germline, CDR1 MDHEN and CDR2 SYDVKM. The CDR3 DNA is TGTGCCAGCAGTCTCGACTTTCAAGAGACCCAGTACTTC. This encodes CASSLDFQETQYF.

In DNA form, the CDR3 reads TGTGCCAGCTCACCAGGGGCCACCTCTGGAAACACCATATATTTT. The encoded protein is CASSPGATSGNTIYF. The chain recombines TRBV18 with TRBJ1-3; TRBD1 might be the D (5 bases). The CDR3 sequence is 15 residues long. Germline assignment: CDR1 KGHSH and CDR2 LQKENI. The V gene lost 2 bases and the J gene lost 0 bases, with 8 bases spanning the gap.